Below, 23 T cell receptor beta chains from the same sample are listed, as sequenced in a study of Tregs in tolerant kidney transplant recipients. Clones were read by immunoSEQ multiplex PCR, and TCRdb kept only the in-frame ones, dropping some. The sample records more than 60,000 clones, 70% to 90% being singletons. The sequencing used Tregs from blood, collected before the transplant. These receptors were taken from a human donor who received a combined kidney and bone marrow transplant.

The V and J genes are TRBV28 and TRBJ1-4, with TRBD1 as a possible D gene (5 bases). V shed 3 bases and J shed 4 bases, with 9 bases lying between them. CDR1 and CDR2 (germline): MDHEN, SYDVKM. The CDR3 is made up of 14 amino acids. Here the CDR3 reads CASSLHRINEKLFF. CDR3 nucleotides: TGTGCCAGCAGTTTGCACAGGATTAATGAAAAACTGTTTTTT.

This rearrangement joins TRBV5-1 to TRBJ2-7; a possible D gene is TRBD1 (6 bases). Germline V lookup: CDR1 SGHRS, CDR2 YFSETQ. The CDR3 consists of 16 residues. V lost 5 bases, J lost 3 bases, and 21 bases lay in between. The CDR3 sequence is CASSFDVRGLGYEQYF. The CDR3 DNA reads as TGCGCCAGCAGTTTTGATGTCAGGGGCTTGGGCTACGAGCAGTACTTC.

This clone has a single count. The V and J genes are TRBV4-1 and TRBJ2-1; 9 positions agree with TRBD2. The CDR3 is 19 amino acids. Trimming took 2 bases from V and 4 from J; bases not matched to a gene: 15. From germline, CDR1 is MGHRA and CDR2 YSYEKL. CDR3 coding DNA: TGCGCCAGCAGCCAACACGCGACCGAACTAGCGGGCGTATACAATGAGCAGTTCTTC. Translating gives CASSQHATELAGVYNEQFF.

The rearrangement links TRBV7-2 to TRBJ1-5; D may be TRBD1 (5 bases). The V end was cut by 5 bases, the J end by 6 bases, with 11 bases between. CDR3 length equals 13 residues. CDR1 is SGHTA, CDR2 FQGNSA, per germline. The chain's CDR3 is CASSTWGSQPQHF. The CDR3 nucleotides read TGTGCCAGCAGCACTTGGGGGAGTCAGCCCCAGCATTTT.

The count of this clone is one. This rearrangement joins TRBV2 to TRBJ1-2; no definite D call. Germline assignment: CDR1 SNHLY and CDR2 FYNNEI. V gave up 5 bases and J gave up 4 bases, with 5 bases separating them. This CDR3 is built from 11 residues. The CDR3 nucleotides read TGTGCCAGCAGTTTTCTCTATGGCTACACCTTC. It is translated as CASSFLYGYTF.

The V call is TRBV6-4, the J call TRBJ2-5; perhaps TRBD2 as D (6 bases). Looked up from germline, CDR1 is MRHNA and CDR2 is SNTAGT. The CDR3 covers 9 residues. Trimming took off 11 bases at V and 5 bases at J, with 6 bases between the two ends. In DNA, the CDR3 is TGTGCCCGGGAGGAGACCCAGTACTTC. This translates into CAREETQYF.

The CDR3 is CASMAPGQFSGNTIYF. CDR3 DNA sequence: TGTGCCAGTATGGCCCCGGGACAGTTCTCTGGAAACACCATATATTTT. The gene calls are TRBV19 and TRBJ1-3, with TRBD1 matching over 7 bases. CDR1 LNHDA and CDR2 SQIVND come from the germline V gene (reference sequence). The trim removed 7 bases at V and 0 bases at J, leaving 9 bases unmatched. This CDR3 comprises 16 residues.

The rearrangement links TRBV7-2 to TRBJ1-2, with 9 nucleotides matching TRBD1. CDR1 is SGHTA, CDR2 FQGNSA, per germline. Germline trimming cut 1 base from V and 3 bases from J; bases unmatched to any gene: 3. CDR3 length: 15 amino acids. CDR3 protein: CASSLEGTGHYGYTF. The CDR3 nucleotides read TGTGCCAGCAGCTTAGAAGGGACAGGGCACTATGGCTACACCTTC.

This clone was seen only once. This chain uses TRBV5-4 with TRBJ1-2, with 11 bases that match TRBD1. The CDR3 totals 15 residues. The V gene end was trimmed by 7 bases and the J gene end by 6 bases; junction bases not matched to a gene: 11. From germline, CDR1 is SGHNT and CDR2 YYREEE (reference sequence). The CDR3 DNA is TGTGCCAGCGCATGGGGACAGGGGGGATCAGATGGCTACACCTTC. This translates into CASAWGQGGSDGYTF.

The chain employs TRBV28 and TRBJ2-1, with D maybe TRBD2 (5 bases). Trimming took off 5 bases at V and 0 bases at J, with 11 bases between the two ends. In germline, CDR1 is MDHEN, CDR2 SYDVKM. The CDR3 spans 15 residues. CDR3 protein: CASSRPGYSYNEQFF. The CDR3 nucleotides read TGTGCCAGCAGTCGACCGGGATACTCCTACAATGAGCAGTTCTTC.

The chain carries TRBV19 and TRBJ1-1; the match to TRBD1 covers 7 bases. This CDR3 region has 14 residues. Germline V lookup: CDR1 LNHDA, CDR2 SQIVND (reference sequence). Losses at the gene ends were 7 bases for V and 1 base for J; bases not matched to a gene: 6. Written as DNA, the CDR3 is TGTGCCAGTAAGAGGGGGCCGGGGAACACTGAAGCTTTCTTT. This encodes CASKRGPGNTEAFF.

The CDR3 loop reads CASSLASGDIQYF. The CDR3 DNA reads as TGTGCCAGCAGCTTGGCGAGCGGAGACATTCAGTACTTC. The chain joins TRBV7-2 to TRBJ2-4, with a weak D call TRBD2 (5 bases). Per germline, CDR1 SGHTA and CDR2 FQGNSA. The CDR3 is 13 residues long. V lost 3 bases to trimming and J lost 8 bases, with 11 bases between them.

The V gene is TRBV5-6, the J gene TRBJ2-5, with 10 bases fitting TRBD2. This CDR3 has 15 amino acids. Germline CDR1 reads SGHDT; CDR2 reads YYEEEE. J gave up 6 bases and V 4 bases, and 9 bases lay outside the gene matches. CDR3 sequence (DNA): TGTGCCAGCAGCCGCCGGGTAGCGGGGGGACAGACCCAGTACTTC. Residues: CASSRRVAGGQTQYF.

The gene calls are TRBV5-6 and TRBJ1-3; D remains unclear. CDR3 size: 17 residues. V lost 4 bases, J lost 0 bases, and 17 bases lay in between. In germline, CDR1 is SGHDT, CDR2 YYEEEE. The CDR3: CASSSLRAGASGNTIYF. CDR3 in DNA: TGTGCCAGCAGCAGCCTGAGGGCAGGCGCCTCTGGAAACACCATATATTTT.

This chain links TRBV4-3 with TRBJ2-6; D is unresolved. The V and J ends lost 2 bases and 4 bases respectively, with 12 bases between them. CDR1 is LGHNA and CDR2 is YSLEER in the germline V gene. This CDR3 is built from 16 residues. In nucleotides, the CDR3 is TGCGCCAGCAGCCAAACCCCTCCAGGAGGGGCCAACGTCCTGACTTTC. Its translation: CASSQTPPGGANVLTF.

The chain has TRBV5-1 and TRBJ2-3; 13 bases map to TRBD2. The V gene end was trimmed by 4 bases and the J gene end by 11 bases; junction bases not matched to a gene: 10. Germline V CDR1 and CDR2: SGHRS, YFSETQ. The CDR3 is made up of 15 amino acids. The CDR3 DNA follows: TGCGCCAGCAGCCCGGGACTAGCGGGGTTCGGGGAGCAGTATTTT. Translation gives CASSPGLAGFGEQYF. The variable domain in full, with the rest retrieved from reference TRBV5-1 and TRBJ2-3, is KAGVTQTPRYLIKTRGQQVTLSCSPISGHRSVSWYQQTPGQGLQFLFEYFSETQRNKGNFPGRFSGRQFSNSRSEMNVSTLELGDSALYLCASSPGLAGFGEQYFGPGTRLTVL.

The chain has TRBV10-3 and TRBJ1-2, with D possibly matching TRBD1 (6 bases). The germline V gene has CDR1 ENHRY and CDR2 SYGVKD. Trimming cost V 3 bases and J 1 base, with 12 bases left between them. CDR3 length: 15 amino acids. The CDR3 sequence: CAISDGGLSNYGYTF. Here the CDR3 DNA reads TGTGCCATCAGTGACGGGGGGCTCAGTAACTATGGCTACACCTTC.

This clone was picked up a small number of times. The chain carries TRBV10-1 and TRBJ2-3; TRBD2 matches at 12 bases. The CDR3 has 17 residues. From germline, CDR1 is WNHNN and CDR2 SYGVQD (reference sequence). V was pared by 0 bases and J by 0 bases, with 1 base of the junction left unmatched. For the CDR3, the DNA is TGCGCCAGCAGTGAGTCAGGACTAGCGGGGAGCACAGATACGCAGTATTTT. Translated, it gives CASSESGLAGSTDTQYF.

CDR3 in DNA: TGTGCCAGCACGACGAGCCGTTTGGGTGGGGGGTCGGCTCAGTACTTC. Translated, it gives CASTTSRLGGGSAQYF. This rearrangement joins TRBV7-9 to TRBJ2-4, with D maybe TRBD2 (6 bases). CDR3 length: 16 residues. Germline V gene sequence: CDR1 SEHNR, CDR2 FQNEAQ (reference sequence). V gave up 7 bases and J gave up 12 bases, with 28 bases separating them.

This clone was seen once. The chain links TRBV15 to TRBJ1-1; the D is unclear. The germline V gene encodes CDR1 LNHNV and CDR2 YYDKDF (reference sequence). CDR3 length: 12 residues. Trimming took off 3 bases at V and 0 bases at J, with 2 bases between the two ends. The DNA of the CDR3 is TGTGCCACCAGCAGGGTGAACACTGAAGCTTTCTTT. It encodes CATSRVNTEAFF.

The chain employs TRBV5-1 and TRBJ2-2; 9 bases are a match to TRBD1. The germline V gene has CDR1 SGHRS and CDR2 YFSETQ. The CDR3 covers 13 residues. The junction had 2 bases not matched to a gene; V was cut back by 7 bases and J by 4 bases. The CDR3 loop is CASGTGSTGELFF. The CDR3 bases are TGCGCCAGCGGGACAGGGAGCACCGGGGAGCTGTTTTTT.

This chain uses TRBV13 with TRBJ1-5; D call uncertain. The CDR3 extends over 14 amino acids. V lost 4 bases and J lost 4, with 11 bases in between. Germline CDR1 PRHDT, CDR2 FYEKMQ (reference sequence). The CDR3 is CASSWARRNQPQHF. For the CDR3, the DNA is TGTGCCAGCAGCTGGGCGCGGCGAAATCAGCCCCAGCATTTT. The whole variable domain, filled in from reference TRBV13 and TRBJ1-5, reads AAGVIQSPRHLIKEKRETATLKCYPIPRHDTVYWYQQGPGQDPQFLISFYEKMQSDKGSIPDRFSAQQFSDYHSELNMSSLELGDSALYFCASSWARRNQPQHFGDGTRLSIL.

The V call is TRBV10-3, the J call TRBJ1-1, with D hard to call. Germline V gene lookup returns CDR1 ENHRY and CDR2 SYGVKD. Trimming took 3 bases from V and 3 from J, leaving 8 bases between them. The CDR3 is 13 residues long. The DNA of the CDR3 is TGTGCCATCAGTGACCGCGTAGACACTGAAGCTTTCTTT. This codes for CAISDRVDTEAFF.